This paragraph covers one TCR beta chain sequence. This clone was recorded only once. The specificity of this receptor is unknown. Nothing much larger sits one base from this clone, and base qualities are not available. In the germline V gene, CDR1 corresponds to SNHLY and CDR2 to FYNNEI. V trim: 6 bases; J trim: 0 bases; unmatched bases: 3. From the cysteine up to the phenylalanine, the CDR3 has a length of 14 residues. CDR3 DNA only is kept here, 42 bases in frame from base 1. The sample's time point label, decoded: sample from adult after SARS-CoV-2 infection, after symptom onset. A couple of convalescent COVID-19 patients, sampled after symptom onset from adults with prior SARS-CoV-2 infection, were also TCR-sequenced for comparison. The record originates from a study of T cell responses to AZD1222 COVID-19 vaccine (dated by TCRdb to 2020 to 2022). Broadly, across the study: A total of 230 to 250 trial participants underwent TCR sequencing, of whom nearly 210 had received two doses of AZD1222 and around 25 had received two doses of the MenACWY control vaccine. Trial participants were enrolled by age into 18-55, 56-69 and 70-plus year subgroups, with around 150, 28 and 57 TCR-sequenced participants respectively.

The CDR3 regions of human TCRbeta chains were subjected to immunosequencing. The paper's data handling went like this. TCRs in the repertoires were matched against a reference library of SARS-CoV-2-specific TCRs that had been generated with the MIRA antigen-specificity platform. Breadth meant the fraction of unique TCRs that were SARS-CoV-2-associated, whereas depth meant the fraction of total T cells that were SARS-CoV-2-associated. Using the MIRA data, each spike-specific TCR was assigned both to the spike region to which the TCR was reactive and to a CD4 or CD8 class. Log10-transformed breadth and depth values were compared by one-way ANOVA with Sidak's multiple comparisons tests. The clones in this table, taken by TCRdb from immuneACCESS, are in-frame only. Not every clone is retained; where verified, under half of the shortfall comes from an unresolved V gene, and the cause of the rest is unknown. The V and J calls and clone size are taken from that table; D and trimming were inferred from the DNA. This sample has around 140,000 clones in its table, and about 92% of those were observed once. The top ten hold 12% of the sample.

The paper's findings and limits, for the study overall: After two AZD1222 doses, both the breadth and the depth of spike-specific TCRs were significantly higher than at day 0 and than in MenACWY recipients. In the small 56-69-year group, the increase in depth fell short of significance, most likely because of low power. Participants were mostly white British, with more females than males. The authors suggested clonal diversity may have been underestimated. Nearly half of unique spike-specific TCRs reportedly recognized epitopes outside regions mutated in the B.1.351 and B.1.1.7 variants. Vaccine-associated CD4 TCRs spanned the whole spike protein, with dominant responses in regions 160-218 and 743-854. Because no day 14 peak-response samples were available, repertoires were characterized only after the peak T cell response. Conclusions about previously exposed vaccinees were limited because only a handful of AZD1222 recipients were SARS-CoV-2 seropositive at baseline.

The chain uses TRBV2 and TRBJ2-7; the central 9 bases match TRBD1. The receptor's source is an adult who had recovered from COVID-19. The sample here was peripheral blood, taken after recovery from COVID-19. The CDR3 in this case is CASRGTGSSYEQYF. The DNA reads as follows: TGTGCCAGCAGGGGGACAGGGAGCTCCTACGAGCAGTACTTC.